This TCR beta chain stems from a study of T cell responses to AZD1222 COVID-19 vaccine. Study-wide context: Second doses that came at about 4 or about 12 weeks were put together.

In this sample, this clone is medium-sized (0.01 to 0.1%). Its antigen is unidentified. General study findings and limits: Only 5 to 7 AZD1222 recipients were seropositive at baseline. Females outnumbered males among donors, who were mostly white British; clonal diversity was possibly underestimated. Spike-specific TCR depth and breadth grew after two AZD1222 doses.

Method: immunoSEQ multiplex PCR; TCRdb's copy keeps in-frame clones and lacks some. Of fewer than 110,000 clones listed, roughly 87% were seen once; the top ten hold more than 15%. The receptor comes from an adult in good health. Sequencing was performed on peripheral blood, taken on day 0 of AZD1222 vaccination.

Here the CDR3 reads CASSFLARGVEQYF. In DNA form, the CDR3 reads TGTGCCAGCAGTTTCTTGGCCAGGGGGGTCGAGCAGTACTTC. The rearrangement joins TRBV27 to TRBJ2-7, with D perhaps TRBD1 (7 bases). V dropped 3 bases and J dropped 6 bases, with 15 bases sitting between them. Germline V gives CDR1 MNHEY, CDR2 SMNVEV (reference sequence). CDR3 size: 14 residues.